Below are 13 T cell receptor beta chains sequenced from a single sample in a study of cytomegalovirus exposure and HLA in healthy donors. The primer mix had 60 Vbeta and 13 Jbeta primers. Only in-frame clones appear in the TCRdb table, and some are missing; sequencing was by immunoSEQ multiplex PCR. The sample lists 150,000 to 160,000 clones, 79% occurring once. Sequencing was done on a sample of PBMCs. The receptors shown here come from a man aged 25 to 40 in good health and CMV-seropositive.

CDR3 sequence: CASSLTGTGNQPQHF. The CDR3 region has the DNA TGTGCCAGCAGCTTGACAGGGACAGGCAATCAGCCCCAGCATTTT. The rearrangement links TRBV7-2 to TRBJ1-5, with 7 positions matching TRBD1. Unmatched junction bases numbered 4, after V lost 3 bases and J lost 2 bases. The CDR3 consists of 15 residues. Germline CDR1 is SGHTA and CDR2 is FQGNSA.

The chain is built from TRBV6-1 and TRBJ1-4, with 9 bases lining up with TRBD1. The CDR3 extends over 14 amino acids. The germline CDR1 and CDR2 sequences are MNHNS and SASEGT. J gave up 8 bases and V 7 bases, and 8 bases lay outside the gene matches. The CDR3 region is CASTRGQGSEKLFF. As DNA, the CDR3 is TGTGCCAGCACCCGGGGACAGGGAAGCGAAAAACTGTTTTTT.

In this sample, this clone turned up a few times. This chain uses TRBV2 with TRBJ1-1; TRBD1 aligns across 8 bases. CDR3 length: 11 residues. V gave up 4 bases and J gave up 11 bases; unmatched junction bases: 3. The germline V gene encodes CDR1 SNHLY and CDR2 FYNNEI. The CDR3 nucleotides are TGTGCCAGCAGTGTCTGGACAGGGGCTTTCTTT. This sequence encodes CASSVWTGAFF.

The chain links TRBV4-3 to TRBJ2-1; D remains unclear. There are 15 residues in the CDR3. V shed 0 bases and J shed 4 bases, with 10 bases lying between them. Germline V lookup: CDR1 LGHNA, CDR2 YSLEER. CDR3 protein: CASSQDHYTYNEQFF. The DNA for the CDR3 is TGCGCCAGCAGCCAAGATCACTACACATACAATGAGCAGTTCTTC.

The chain carries TRBV7-9 and TRBJ2-7; TRBD1 is a possible D gene (6 bases). Trimming left V 5 bases short and J 2 bases short, with 13 bases between. CDR1 and CDR2 (germline): SEHNR, FQNEAQ (reference sequence). The CDR3 has 14 residues. The CDR3 is CASSIVTGAYEQYF. The CDR3, as DNA: TGTGCCAGCAGCATCGTGACAGGTGCCTACGAGCAGTACTTC.

The chain carries TRBV27 and TRBJ2-6, with D maybe TRBD2 (5 bases). CDR3 length: 14 residues. CDR1 is MNHEY and CDR2 is SMNVEV in the germline V gene (reference sequence). The V and J ends lost 6 bases and 0 bases respectively, with 6 bases between them. In DNA, the CDR3 is TGTGCCAGCAGGACTAACTCTGGGGCCAACGTCCTGACTTTC. Its translation: CASRTNSGANVLTF.

This clone was counted a few times. The chain employs TRBV30 and TRBJ2-2; D may be TRBD1 (5 bases). V dropped 1 base and J dropped 3 bases, with 9 bases sitting between them. Germline CDR1 GTSNPN, CDR2 SVGIG (reference sequence). CDR3 length equals 14 residues. The CDR3 loop reads CAWSADIYTGELFF. In DNA form, the CDR3 reads TGTGCCTGGAGTGCGGACATTTACACCGGGGAGCTGTTTTTT.

This clone has just a few counts. The chain employs TRBV27 and TRBJ1-3, with D unresolved. Trimming took off 10 bases at V and 2 bases at J, with 15 bases between the two ends. The V gene's germline CDR1 is MNHEY and CDR2 SMNVEV (reference sequence). The CDR3 runs to 14 residues. This chain's CDR3 is CATRETSPGNTIYF. The CDR3 DNA sequence: TGTGCCACCCGGGAGACCTCTCCTGGAAACACCATATATTTT.

The chain joins TRBV2 to TRBJ2-7, with D hard to call. This CDR3 comprises 9 residues. The V gene lost 8 bases and the J gene lost 5 bases, with 4 bases spanning the gap. CDR1 and CDR2 (germline): SNHLY, FYNNEI. CDR3 nucleotide sequence: TGTGCCAGCGCAGACGAGCAGTACTTC. Translation gives CASADEQYF.

This clone came up a few times. This chain links TRBV28 with TRBJ2-7; the D gene is possibly TRBD2 (6 bases). This CDR3 is built from 14 residues. Germline-derived CDR1 and CDR2 are MDHEN and SYDVKM. Trimming pared 2 bases from V and 7 bases from J, leaving 15 bases between. CDR3 sequence reads: CASSLGGTVREQYF. CDR3 nucleotide sequence: TGTGCCAGCAGTTTAGGGGGGACCGTCCGTGAGCAGTACTTC.

This clone was seen more than once but under ten times. The chain employs TRBV11-3 and TRBJ1-1; 9 positions match TRBD1. The J segment lost 0 bases and the V segment lost 3 bases, leaving 5 bases of the junction unmatched. The V gene's germline CDR1 is SGHNT and CDR2 YENEEA. CDR3 length: 16 amino acids. The DNA for the CDR3 is TGTGCCAGCAGCTTCCACAGGGGGCTGCTGAACACTGAAGCTTTCTTT. The encoded protein is CASSFHRGLLNTEAFF.

This chain connects TRBV7-9 to TRBJ1-3; possible D gene TRBD1, 6 bases. Germline V gives CDR1 SEHNR, CDR2 FQNEAQ (reference sequence). The CDR3 is 15 amino acids. Trimming cost V 1 base and J 2 bases, with 9 bases left between them. CDR3: CASSLVTGTGNTIYF. The CDR3 region has the DNA TGTGCCAGCAGCTTAGTAACAGGGACTGGAAACACCATATATTTT.

This clone has a handful of counts. This chain uses TRBV7-2 with TRBJ2-1; maybe TRBD2 (5 bases). The CDR3 covers 13 residues. In germline, CDR1 is SGHTA, CDR2 FQGNSA. The ends were cut back, 2 bases at V and 10 bases at J, with 12 bases in the middle. CDR3 coding DNA: TGTGCCAGCAGCTTACGGAGGACTCAGGAGCAGTTCTTC. It translates to CASSLRRTQEQFF. Variable domain in full (rest from reference TRBV7-2 and TRBJ2-1): GAGVSQSPSNKVTEKGKDVELRCDPISGHTALYWYRQSLGQGLEFLIYFQGNSAPDKSGLPSDRFSAERTGGSVSTLTIQRTQQEDSAVYLCASSLRRTQEQFFGPGTRLTVL.